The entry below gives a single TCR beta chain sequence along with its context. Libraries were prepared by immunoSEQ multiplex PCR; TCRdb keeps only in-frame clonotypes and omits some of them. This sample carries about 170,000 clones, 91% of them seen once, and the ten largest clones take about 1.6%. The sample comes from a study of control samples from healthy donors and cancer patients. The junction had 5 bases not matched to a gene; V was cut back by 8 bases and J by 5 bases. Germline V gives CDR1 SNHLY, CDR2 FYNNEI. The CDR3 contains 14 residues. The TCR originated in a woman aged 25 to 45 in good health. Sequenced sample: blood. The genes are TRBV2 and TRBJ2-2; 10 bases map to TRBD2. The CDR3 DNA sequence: TGTGCCAGCCGAGGACTAGCGGTAACCGGGGAGCTGTTTTTT. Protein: CASRGLAVTGELFF.